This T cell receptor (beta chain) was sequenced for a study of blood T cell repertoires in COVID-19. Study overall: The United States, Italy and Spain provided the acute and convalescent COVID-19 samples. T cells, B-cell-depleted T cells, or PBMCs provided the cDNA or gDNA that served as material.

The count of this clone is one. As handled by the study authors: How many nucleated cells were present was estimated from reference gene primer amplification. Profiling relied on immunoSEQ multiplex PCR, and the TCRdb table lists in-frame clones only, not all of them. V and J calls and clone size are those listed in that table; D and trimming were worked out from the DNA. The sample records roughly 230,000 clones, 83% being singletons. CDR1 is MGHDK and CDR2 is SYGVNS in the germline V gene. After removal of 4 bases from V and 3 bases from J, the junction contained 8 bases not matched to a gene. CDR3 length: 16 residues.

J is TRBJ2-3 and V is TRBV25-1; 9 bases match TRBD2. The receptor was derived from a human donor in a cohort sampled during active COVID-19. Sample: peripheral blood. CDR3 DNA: TGTGCCAGCAGTGGATCATTTAGCGGGGGAACAGATACGCAGTATTTT. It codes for CASSGSFSGGTDTQYF.